A single sample is the source of the 11 T cell receptor beta chains below, sequenced in a study of CD8 T cells in ankylosing spondylitis. Points from the study as a whole: Made up of 7 to 9 highly homologous variants, a TCR beta motif appeared characteristic of ankylosing spondylitis blood.

Antigens of these TCRs are unknown. TCRdb used MiXCR to reprocess the 5' RACE reads, holding one entry per CDR3 protein. The sample gives 500,000 to 650,000 distinct CDR3 sequences, 5.3% of which show up once; around 3.5% is in the top ten. Input material: blood, either unsorted or a sorted T cell fraction (not recorded which). These receptors came from a male donor with ankylosing spondylitis.

This clonotype has ten or more counts. The chain recombines TRBV14 with TRBJ2-7; 10 bases agree with TRBD2. CDR3 length equals 16 residues. V lost 4 bases to trimming and J lost 1 base; unmatched junction nucleotides: 7. Germline V gene lookup returns CDR1 SGHDN and CDR2 FVKESK. CDR3 region: CASSPKLAGLSYEQYF. The CDR3 region has the DNA TGTGCCAGCAGCCCTAAACTAGCGGGACTATCCTACGAGCAGTACTTC. The full variable domain, its missing parts supplied by reference TRBV14 and TRBJ2-7, is EAGVTQFPSHSVIEKGQTVTLRCDPISGHDNLYWYRRVMGKEIKFLLHFVKESKQDESGMPNNRFLAERTGGTYSTLKVQPAELEDSGVYFCASSPKLAGLSYEQYFGPGTRLTVT.

This clonotype was seen at least ten times. The V call is TRBV20-1, the J call TRBJ2-5; TRBD2 matches at 11 bases. CDR1 and CDR2 from the germline V gene are DFQATT and SNEGSKA (reference sequence). The trim removed 3 bases at V and 4 bases at J, leaving 10 bases unmatched. The CDR3 is 16 amino acids. The CDR3 spells CSASKLAGVSGETQYF. CDR3 nucleotides: TGCAGTGCTAGTAAACTAGCGGGAGTTTCGGGAGAGACCCAGTACTTC.

This clonotype was recorded at least ten times. Written as DNA, the CDR3 is TGCAGCTCACGGGACACCCAAGAGACCCAGTACTTC. This sequence encodes CSSRDTQETQYF. This sequence joins TRBV29-1 and TRBJ2-5; weak D call: TRBD1 (6 bases). The CDR3 is 12 residues long. The germline gives CDR1 SQVTM, CDR2 ANQGSEA. Deletions cut 8 bases from V and 1 base from J, with 11 bases between.

This clonotype has a count of ten or more. This chain connects TRBV5-1 to TRBJ2-1, with D possibly being TRBD1 or TRBD2 (5 bases each). The CDR3 has 18 amino acids. Trimming stripped 3 bases from V and 6 bases from J, with 25 bases between. Looked up from germline, CDR1 is SGHRS and CDR2 is YFSETQ. CDR3 amino acids: CASSSSRALRQGVNEQFF. CDR3 nucleotides: TGCGCCAGCAGCTCCTCCCGGGCCCTTCGGCAGGGAGTCAATGAGCAGTTCTTC.

The sample holds many counts of this clonotype. The chain is built from TRBV6-1 and TRBJ2-1; 9 nucleotides line up with TRBD2. Germline CDR1 is MNHNS and CDR2 is SASEGT. There are 15 residues in the CDR3. V trimming: 7 bases; J trimming: 1 base; junction bases outside the gene matches: 5. CDR3 bases: TGTGCCAGCACCAATAGCGGGAGATCCTACAATGAGCAGTTCTTC. This codes for CASTNSGRSYNEQFF.

The CDR3 region has the DNA TGTGCCAGCAGTATCGCCGGGACATCTATGAGCTATGGCTACACCTTC. Protein sequence: CASSIAGTSMSYGYTF. This chain joins TRBV28 and TRBJ1-2; D is perhaps TRBD1 (6 bases). V was clipped by 5 bases and J by 4 bases, with 20 bases between them. The CDR3 has 16 residues. Germline V gives CDR1 MDHEN, CDR2 SYDVKM.

This clonotype was seen many times. The chain recombines TRBV20-1 with TRBJ2-7, with unresolved D. Germline assignment: CDR1 DFQATT and CDR2 SNEGSKA (reference sequence). The CDR3 runs 14 residues. V was pared by 0 bases and J by 1 base, with 10 bases between. This CDR3 reads CSARDMRQSYEQYF. CDR3 DNA sequence: TGCAGTGCTAGAGATATGAGGCAGTCCTACGAGCAGTACTTC.

This clonotype appeared many times. CDR3 loop: CASSTNSGRGNEQFF. The CDR3 bases are TGTGCCAGCAGTACTAACAGCGGGAGAGGCAATGAGCAGTTCTTC. The chain combines TRBV27 with TRBJ2-1, with 8 bases identical to TRBD2. The CDR3 runs to 15 residues. V dropped 5 bases and J dropped 6; count of bases not matched to a gene: 9. CDR1 and CDR2 (germline): MNHEY, SMNVEV (reference sequence).

This clonotype was seen repeatedly, ten times or more. Written as DNA, the CDR3 is TGCAGCGTTGGACGGGGGCCTAACCCGACCGGGGAGCTGTTTTTT. Its protein product is CSVGRGPNPTGELFF. The chain carries TRBV29-1 and TRBJ2-2; D is perhaps TRBD1 or TRBD2 (6 bases each). The CDR3 spans 15 residues. Germline CDR1 reads SQVTM; CDR2 reads ANQGSEA. Trimming pared 4 bases from V and 5 bases from J, leaving 17 bases between.

A note on this clonotype: The junction differs from germline at one of its ends, possibly a read error. The rearrangement links TRBV20-1 to TRBJ2-3, with 8 nucleotides matching TRBD1. This CDR3 has 17 amino acids. Germline CDR1 DFQATT, CDR2 SNEGSKA (reference sequence). The chain's CDR3 is CCARDKRGTGEADTQYF. DNA of the CDR3: TGCTGTGCTAGAGATAAACGGGGGACAGGCGAAGCAGATACGCAGTATTTT.

This clonotype was picked up many times. V gene TRBV29-1 combines with J gene TRBJ1-4, with TRBD1 identical over 7 bases. This CDR3 region has 13 residues. With V trimmed by 6 bases and J by 3 bases, 4 bases remained unmatched. Germline V gene sequence: CDR1 SQVTM, CDR2 ANQGSEA. The CDR3 bases are TGCAGCGTGGCCGGGACAGCTAATGAAAAACTGTTTTTT. This sequence encodes CSVAGTANEKLFF.